The rows below give T cell receptor beta chains drawn from one sample of a study of CD8 T cells in ankylosing spondylitis. TCRdb itself ran the 5' RACE reads through MiXCR, one entry per CDR3 protein. This table holds some 450,000 distinct CDR3 sequences, roughly 15% found once. Sequenced sample: blood, either unsorted or a sorted T cell fraction (not recorded which). The source is a male donor with ankylosing spondylitis. The CDR3 runs from the conserved cysteine through the conserved F or W. Fields, in order: J gene, clone size, D gene, V gene, CDR3 DNA, CDR3 protein. The D gene is left open where the match is weak. Rows give clone size only sometimes, using once, few, many, or a class for an expanded clone.

TRBJ1-6 | . | TRBD1 | TRBV25-1 | TGTGCCAGCAGTGGGTTCCGGGACAGGAGGTGTTCACCCCTCCACTTT | CASSGFRDRRCSPLHF
TRBJ2-2 | . | . | TRBV5-1 | TGCGCCAGCAGCTTGGACGGATTCACCGGGGAGCTGTTTTTT | CASSLDGFTGELFF
TRBJ2-7 | few | TRBD1 | TRBV12-3/TRBV12-4 | TGTGCCAGCAGTTTTGACAGACAGGGCGAGCAGTACTTC | CASSFDRQGEQYF
TRBJ2-3 | many | . | TRBV29-1 | TGCAGCGTTGTAGGAGTACTAAGCACAGATACGCAGTATTTT | CSVVGVLSTDTQYF
TRBJ2-5 | . | . | TRBV20-1 | TGCAGTGTGCGGGTCACTCAAAAGACCCAGTACTTC | CSVRVTQKTQYF
TRBJ1-2 | few | . | TRBV20-1 | TGCAGTGCTACTCAGAACTATGGCTACACCTTC | CSATQNYGYTF
TRBJ2-7 | many | . | TRBV12-3/TRBV12-4 | TGTGCCAGCAGTTTAATGGGTGGCGAGCAGTACTTC | CASSLMGGEQYF
TRBJ2-7 | . | TRBD2 | TRBV3-1 | TGTGCCAGCAGCCAAGTAGCGGGAGTCCTCGGGGAGCAGTACTTC | CASSQVAGVLGEQYF
TRBJ1-5 | few | TRBD1 | TRBV12-3/TRBV12-4 | TGTGCCAGCAGTTTGACAGGGAGGAATGATCAGCCCCAGCATTTT | CASSLTGRNDQPQHF
TRBJ1-1 | few | . | TRBV28 | TGTGCCAGCAGTTTATGGGGGCCCGGGCTTATGGCTTTCTTT | CASSLWGPGLMAFF
TRBJ1-1 | few | TRBD1 | TRBV20-1 | TGCAGTGCCACACGACAGGGGGGGAACACTGAAGCTTTCTTT | CSATRQGGNTEAFF